This TCR beta chain was observed in a study of blood T cell repertoires in COVID-19. Study overall: Acute and convalescent COVID-19 specimens originated in the United States, Italy and Spain. The cDNA or gDNA used as material had been derived from T cells, B-cell-depleted T cells, or PBMCs.

The germline V gene encodes CDR1 SGHTS and CDR2 YDEGEE. V was clipped by 3 bases and J by 2 bases; unmatched bases: 12. The CDR3 runs 17 residues. Per the original methods: Cell counts per sample came from amplifying reference gene primers. The repertoire was sequenced with immunoSEQ multiplex PCR; TCRdb's copy has only in-frame clones and lacks some. D and trimming were read from the DNA, whereas the V and J calls and clone size are those reported in that table. Of approximately 250,000 clones in the sample, approximately 87% were seen once. The source material was peripheral blood. The sequence was obtained from a man aged 55 to 69 who had recovered from COVID-19. This chain links TRBV5-8 with TRBJ2-5; 8 bases line up with TRBD2. CDR3 in DNA: TGTGCCAGCAGCTCAGGACTAGCCGGGGGACCTCAAGAGACCCAGTACTTC. It translates to CASSSGLAGGPQETQYF.